This TCR beta chain was obtained from a study of cytomegalovirus exposure and HLA in healthy donors. A word on this clone: Its specificity is unknown.

Regarding the study as a whole: With high specificity and sensitivity, the classifier reportedly diagnosed cytomegalovirus status.

It was with 60 Vbeta and 13 Jbeta primers that the PCR ran. The table came from immunoSEQ multiplex PCR; TCRdb's copy has only in-frame clones and leaves some out. Recorded here are 56,000 or so clones; the top ten clones represent about 2.5%. V shed 0 bases, J shed 2 bases, and the junction held 11 bases outside the gene matches. Germline V lookup: CDR1 SGHRS, CDR2 YFSETQ. The CDR3 contains 17 residues. Each donor was healthy, and each was a bone marrow donor. V is TRBV5-1 and J is TRBJ2-7; 7 bases are a match to TRBD1. The sequence derives from a female donor in good health and CMV-seronegative. Source material: PBMCs. CDR3: CASSLELLQGNPYEQYF. DNA for the CDR3: TGCGCCAGCAGCTTGGAGCTATTACAGGGGAATCCCTACGAGCAGTACTTC.